This is a list of T cell receptor beta chains from one sample in a study of breast tumors, draining lymph nodes, adjacent tissues. A single record per CDR3 protein comes from TCRdb applying MiXCR to the multiplex PCR reads. The sample lists some 85,000 distinct CDR3 sequences; approximately 29% were seen once. Sequenced material: axillary lymph node tissue. Every receptor here comes from a female donor with breast cancer. Some clones in this sample may be carry-over from other donors' samples. Both conserved end residues are part of each CDR3. The D gene is left open where the match is weak. Only some rows state a clone size, as once, few, many or a class for expanded clones.

d_call	v_call	j_call	cdr3_length	clone_size	cdr3_aa	cdr3_nt
-	TRBV6-5	TRBJ1-5	15	many	CASSYSNGSSQPQHF	TGTGCCAGCAGTTACTCGAACGGATCCTCCCAGCCCCAGCATTTT
TRBD2	TRBV7-8	TRBJ2-3	18	-	CASRATRQAGAGTDTQYF	TGTGCCAGCAGAGCCACGAGGCAAGCGGGAGCAGGGACAGATACGCAGTATTTT
-	TRBV27	TRBJ2-7	14	many	CASSPTTVTYEQYF	TGTGCCAGCAGTCCCACTACGGTCACCTACGAGCAGTACTTC
-	TRBV28	TRBJ1-4	12	few	CATIDRNEKLFF	TGTGCCACCATCGACAGAAATGAAAAACTGTTTTTT
TRBD1	TRBV5-1	TRBJ2-3	13	many	CASSLAGGDTQYF	TGCGCCAGCAGCTTGGCAGGGGGAGATACGCAGTATTTT
TRBD2	TRBV11-3	TRBJ2-7	14	many	CASSFQRGDGEQYF	TGTGCCAGCAGCTTCCAGCGGGGGGACGGCGAGCAGTACTTC
-	TRBV7-2	TRBJ1-2	13	-	CASSQGGNYGYTF	TGTGCCAGCAGCCAGGGCGGGAACTATGGCTACACCTTC
-	TRBV28	TRBJ1-4	18	-	CASSPTDRPLYIGEKLFF	TGTGCCAGCAGTCCTACAGACCGTCCACTATACATCGGTGAAAAACTGTTTTTT
TRBD2	TRBV20-1	TRBJ2-4	15	-	CSASSGTSGINIQYF	TGCAGTGCTAGTTCCGGGACTAGCGGGATAAACATTCAGTACTTC
TRBD2	TRBV5-8	TRBJ2-5	14	many	CASSPGLRWETQYF	TGTGCCAGCAGTCCGGGACTACGTTGGGAGACCCAGTACTTC
-	TRBV2	TRBJ2-1	15	many	CASNTQGGGTNEQFF	TGTGCCAGCAATACACAGGGCGGGGGTACAAATGAGCAGTTCTTC
-	TRBV19	TRBJ1-2	14	-	CASSIRPSNYGYTF	TGTGCCAGTAGTATCCGACCTTCTAACTATGGCTACACCTTC
-	TRBV9	TRBJ2-7	15	-	CASSVGQQGPYEQYF	TGTGCCAGCAGCGTGGGCCAGCAGGGTCCCTACGAGCAGTACTTC
-	TRBV12-3/TRBV12-4	TRBJ1-2	13	many	CASSHGSEMGYTF	TGTGCCAGCAGTCACGGTTCAGAAATGGGCTACACCTTC
-	TRBV6-5	TRBJ2-3	13	many	CASSPTGGRTQYF	TGTGCCAGCAGTCCAACCGGGGGTCGAACGCAGTATTTT
-	TRBV6-1	TRBJ2-5	15	once	CASNRLADRGGTQYF	TGTGCCAGCAACAGACTAGCTGATAGGGGGGGGACCCAGTACTTC
-	TRBV30	TRBJ2-6	16	many	CAWGSGDRSGANVLTF	TGTGCCTGGGGGTCCGGCGACCGCTCTGGGGCCAACGTCCTGACTTTC
TRBD1	TRBV20-1	TRBJ1-2	13	many	CSARSTGTYGYTF	TGCAGTGCTAGATCGACAGGGACGTATGGCTACACCTTC